This T cell receptor beta chain was identified during a study of shared clonotypes between healthy human individuals. Turning to the study itself: Each donor had three CD4 naive, three CD4 memory, two CD8 naive and one CD8 memory plate.

The CDR3 runs 14 residues. Germline V gene sequence: CDR1 MNHEY, CDR2 SMNVEV (reference sequence). V dropped 7 bases and J dropped 1 base, with 13 bases sitting between them. Study-wide results and caveats: Rarefaction revealed incomplete sorted-subset sequencing despite large depth. Against clonotypes common to all four donors, non-shared ones had lower generation probabilities.

Naive CD8 cells were CD45RO-negative, positively selected for CCR7, excluding terminally differentiated effector memory CD45RA+ cells. As concerns this clone: Its antigen is unknown.

The assay was immunoSEQ multiplex PCR, and TCRdb's table has in-frame clones only and misses some. The data show about 2.1 million clones, over 85% seen once. The chain recombines TRBV27 with TRBJ1-1, with a weak D call TRBD1 (5 bases). The TCR originated in a man between 18 and 29 years old in good health. Some clones in this sample may be carry-over from other donors' samples. Sequencing was done on a sample of naive CD8+ T cells from PBMCs. The CDR3 DNA reads TGTGCCAGCACCAACCTGGGGGGGAACACTGAAGCTTTCTTT. Protein product: CASTNLGGNTEAFF.